Below are 13 T cell receptor beta chains sequenced from a single sample in a study of patients and donors after allogeneic stem cell transplantation. MiXCR was run by TCRdb on the RT-PCR reads, yielding one entry per CDR3 protein. Of about 960,000 distinct CDR3 sequences in the sample, roughly 18% were seen once. Sequencing was performed on blood, either unsorted or a sorted T cell fraction (not recorded which). The receptors originated from a human donor who was either an allogeneic HSCT recipient or a stem cell or donor lymphocyte infusion donor (not recorded which). It is not recorded whose cells these are; they may come from a transplant donor.

The rearrangement uses TRBV4-3 and TRBJ2-7, with D maybe TRBD2 (6 bases). The CDR3 totals 14 residues. Germline V gene sequence: CDR1 LGHNA, CDR2 YSLEER. V dropped 0 bases and J dropped 7 bases, with 13 bases sitting between them. The CDR3 spells CASSQDYAAGEQYF. In DNA, the CDR3 is TGCGCCAGCAGCCAAGATTACGCCGCGGGAGAGCAGTACTTC.

The chain carries TRBV7-9 and TRBJ2-7; TRBD2 aligns across 7 bases. The ends lost 8 bases at V and 4 bases at J; junction bases unmatched: 8. This CDR3 comprises 13 residues. CDR1 SEHNR and CDR2 FQNEAQ come from the germline V gene (reference sequence). The CDR3 sequence: CASGPGGEYEQYF. The CDR3, as DNA: TGTGCCAGCGGACCTGGGGGGGAGTACGAGCAGTACTTC. The full variable domain, its missing parts supplied by reference TRBV7-9 and TRBJ2-7, is DTGVSQNPRHKITKRGQNVTFRCDPISEHNRLYWYRQTLGQGPEFLTYFQNEAQLEKSRLLSDRFSAERPKGSFSTLEIQRTEQGDSAMYLCASGPGGEYEQYFGPGTRLTVT.

This clonotype was counted only a few times. This chain connects TRBV5-1 to TRBJ1-4, with a tentative D call TRBD1 (6 bases). Germline lookup yields CDR1 SGHRS and CDR2 YFSETQ. CDR3 size: 14 residues. V lost 6 bases and J lost 5, with 14 bases in between. The CDR3 sequence is CASTYRERNEKLFF. In DNA, the CDR3 is TGCGCCAGCACGTACAGGGAGAGGAATGAAAAACTGTTTTTT.

This chain connects TRBV20-1 to TRBJ2-5; D gene unclear. This CDR3 region has 12 residues. The germline V gene has CDR1 DFQATT and CDR2 SNEGSKA (reference sequence). With 5 bases removed from V and 5 bases from J, the gap between germline ends came to 12 bases. CDR3 sequence: CSASPQGETQYF. The CDR3 DNA follows: TGCAGTGCTTCCCCCCAAGGGGAGACCCAGTACTTC.

To note about this clonotype: One end of the junction varies from germline; a read error may be responsible. The chain couples TRBV3-1 to TRBJ2-7, with D unresolved. The CDR3 sequence is 11 residues long. Germline CDR1 reads LGHDT; CDR2 reads YNNKEL (reference sequence). DNA for the CDR3: TGTGCCAGCAGCCAAGCCCGGGCGCAGCACTTC. This sequence encodes CASSQARAQHF.

This chain joins TRBV5-1 and TRBJ2-5; TRBD2 matches 12 bases. Germline loops: CDR1 SGHRS, CDR2 YFSETQ. The CDR3 consists of 14 residues. V shed 4 bases and J 5 bases; nucleotides not matched to a gene: 3. CDR3 coding DNA: TGCGCCAGCAGCGCCGGGACTAGCGGGGAGACCCAGTACTTC. Amino acid sequence: CASSAGTSGETQYF.

The rearrangement uses TRBV20-1 and TRBJ2-5; TRBD2 matches at 10 bases. V dropped 5 bases and J dropped 4; count of bases not matched to a gene: 16. CDR1 DFQATT and CDR2 SNEGSKA come from the germline V gene (reference sequence). The CDR3 totals 17 residues. The CDR3 DNA follows: TGCAGTGCTCCGGATCCGATACTAGCGGGAATGAGAGAGACCCAGTACTTC. Translated, it gives CSAPDPILAGMRETQYF.

This clonotype was observed a few times. The chain combines TRBV20-1 with TRBJ2-7; 9 nucleotides line up with TRBD1. The CDR3 is 13 amino acids. V was pared by 6 bases and J by 6 bases, with 9 bases of the junction left unmatched. Germline V lookup: CDR1 DFQATT, CDR2 SNEGSKA (reference sequence). The CDR3 region is CSAGGHRGREQYF. CDR3 DNA sequence: TGCAGTGCGGGAGGGCACAGGGGGCGCGAGCAGTACTTC.

V and J are TRBV27 and TRBJ2-2; D unclear. Germline V lookup: CDR1 MNHEY, CDR2 SMNVEV (reference sequence). The CDR3 spans 16 residues. V was trimmed by 4 bases and J by 1 base, leaving 13 bases between them. The CDR3 DNA reads as TGTGCCAGCAGTTCCCCCCTTAAGGAGAACACCGGGGAGCTGTTTTTT. Translated, it gives CASSSPLKENTGELFF.

A few counts support this clonotype. The J gene is TRBJ1-2, the V gene TRBV6-1; D perhaps matches TRBD1 (6 bases). Trimming cost V 8 bases and J 3 bases, with 13 bases left between them. The CDR3 contains 13 residues. Germline V gene sequence: CDR1 MNHNS, CDR2 SASEGT. The CDR3 spells CASLRGKDYGYTF. The CDR3 DNA reads TGTGCCAGCCTTAGGGGGAAGGACTATGGCTACACCTTC.

The chain recombines TRBV6-2 or TRBV6-3 with TRBJ2-3; D is tentatively TRBD1 or TRBD2 (6 bases each). The V end lost 5 bases, the J end lost 8 bases, and 20 bases lay between the germline ends. This CDR3 contains 15 residues. The germline V gene has CDR1 MNHEY and CDR2 SVGEGT. The CDR3 DNA sequence: TGTGCCAGCAGTAAACTAGGGGGAGGTCAGAGTACGCAGTATTTT. It is translated as CASSKLGGGQSTQYF.

This CDR3 reads CSAPRAGTAIPEQYF. The CDR3 coding sequence is TGCAGTGCCCCACGCGCCGGGACTGCAATCCCGGAGCAGTACTTC. The gene calls are TRBV20-1 and TRBJ2-7, with D perhaps TRBD2 (6 bases). Germline V lookup: CDR1 DFQATT, CDR2 SNEGSKA (reference sequence). The CDR3 is 15 amino acids. Trimming stripped 6 bases from V and 7 bases from J, with 25 bases between.

This clonotype was seen a few times. The chain uses TRBV12-3 or TRBV12-4 and TRBJ1-3; possibly TRBD1 for D (6 bases). CDR3 length equals 17 residues. Trimming took 0 bases from V and 5 from J, leaving 17 bases between them. The DNA of the CDR3 is TGTGCCAGCAGTTTAGCGGGGGCGGGGGCCAATAGAAACACCATATATTTT. As protein: CASSLAGAGANRNTIYF.